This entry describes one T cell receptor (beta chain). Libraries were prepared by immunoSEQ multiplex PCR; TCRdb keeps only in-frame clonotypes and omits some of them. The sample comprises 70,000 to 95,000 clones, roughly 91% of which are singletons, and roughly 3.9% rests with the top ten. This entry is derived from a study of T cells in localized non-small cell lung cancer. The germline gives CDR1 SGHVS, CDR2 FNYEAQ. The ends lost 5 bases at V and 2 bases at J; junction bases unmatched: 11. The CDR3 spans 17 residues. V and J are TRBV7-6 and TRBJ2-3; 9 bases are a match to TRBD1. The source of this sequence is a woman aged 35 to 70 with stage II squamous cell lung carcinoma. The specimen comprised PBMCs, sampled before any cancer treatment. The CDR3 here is CASSAGTGIRSTDTQYF. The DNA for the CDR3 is TGTGCCAGCAGCGCCGGGACAGGGATTCGTTCCACAGATACGCAGTATTTT.